The 20 T cell receptor beta chains below all came from one sample that was sequenced in a study of blood T cell repertoires in COVID-19. Clones were read by immunoSEQ multiplex PCR, and TCRdb kept only the in-frame ones, dropping some. The table records roughly 130,000 clones, roughly 80% of them present only once. Sequencing input: peripheral blood. The receptors shown here come from a woman in her 30s who had recovered from COVID-19.

This sequence joins TRBV19 and TRBJ1-1; the match to TRBD1 covers 7 bases. V shed 2 bases and J 1 base; nucleotides not matched to a gene: 4. The germline CDR1 and CDR2 sequences are LNHDA and SQIVND (reference sequence). The CDR3 is 15 amino acids. The CDR3 DNA sequence: TGTGCCAGTAGTATAACCGGGACAGCGAACACTGAAGCTTTCTTT. Translating it yields CASSITGTANTEAFF.

The rearrangement links TRBV18 to TRBJ1-1, with 7 bases matching TRBD1. The CDR3 has 15 residues. V lost 3 bases and J lost 6; bases outside the gene matches: 10. Germline loops: CDR1 KGHSH, CDR2 LQKENI. The CDR3 loop is CASSPYSRGRAEAFF. CDR3 coding DNA: TGTGCCAGCTCACCGTACTCCAGGGGGAGAGCTGAAGCTTTCTTT. Full variable domain (remainder filled in from reference TRBV18 and TRBJ1-1): NAGVMQNPRHLVRRRGQEARLRCSPMKGHSHVYWYRQLPEEGLKFMVYLQKENIIDESGMPKERFSAEFPKEGPSILRIQQVVRGDSAAYFCASSPYSRGRAEAFFGQGTRLTVV.

The rearrangement uses TRBV27 and TRBJ1-6, with D uncertain. V lost 2 bases, J lost 9 bases, and 14 bases lay in between. From germline, CDR1 is MNHEY and CDR2 SMNVEV (reference sequence). This CDR3 spans 15 amino acids. CDR3 sequence (DNA): TGTGCCAGCAGTTTAAAGGGCGGACTGGGTTCACCCCTCCACTTT. Translated: CASSLKGGLGSPLHF.

This CDR3 reads CSVVTDREDNQPQHF. The CDR3 coding sequence is TGCAGCGTTGTGACCGACAGGGAGGACAATCAGCCCCAGCATTTT. This sequence joins TRBV29-1 and TRBJ1-5, with 7 bases identical to TRBD1. Germline V CDR1 and CDR2: SQVTM, ANQGSEA. The CDR3 spans 15 residues. Trimming at V came to 4 bases and at J to 3 bases, leaving 9 bases not matched to a gene.

The chain employs TRBV28 and TRBJ1-3; 10 bases map to TRBD1. This CDR3 is 14 amino acids long. V lost 6 bases and J lost 1; bases outside the gene matches: 0. The V gene's germline CDR1 is MDHEN and CDR2 SYDVKM. The CDR3 DNA follows: TGTGCCAGCAGGGGACAGGGGTCTGGAAACACCATATATTTT. Translating it yields CASRGQGSGNTIYF.

The rearrangement uses TRBV2 and TRBJ2-1, with 7 nucleotides matching TRBD2. CDR3 length: 17 amino acids. In germline, CDR1 is SNHLY, CDR2 FYNNEI. With 2 bases clipped from V and 4 bases from J, the junction kept 11 bases outside the gene matches. In DNA form, the CDR3 reads TGTGCCAGCAGTGAACCCCCCGGGGGGTCATATTACAATGAGCAGTTCTTC. It specifies CASSEPPGGSYYNEQFF. The full variable domain, with the rest looked up from reference TRBV2 and TRBJ2-1, is EPEVTQTPSHQVTQMGQEVILRCVPISNHLYFYWYRQILGQKVEFLVSFYNNEISEKSEIFDDQFSVERPDGSNFTLKIRSTKLEDSAMYFCASSEPPGGSYYNEQFFGPGTRLTVL.

The table lists this clone with a few counts. The chain is built from TRBV20-1 and TRBJ1-5; TRBD1 is a possible D gene (5 bases). V shed 3 bases and J shed 0 bases, with 12 bases lying between them. The CDR3 is 15 residues long. The germline V gene encodes CDR1 DFQATT and CDR2 SNEGSKA (reference sequence). The CDR3 DNA reads as TGCAGTGCTAGTAGGGGCCAATCTAGCAATCAGCCCCAGCATTTT. This codes for CSASRGQSSNQPQHF.

V is TRBV5-4 and J is TRBJ1-2, with TRBD1 identical over 7 bases. Looked up from germline, CDR1 is SGHNT and CDR2 is YYREEE (reference sequence). Trimming cost V 4 bases and J 0 bases; bases outside gene matches: 6. The CDR3 has 15 residues. The CDR3 loop is CASSAYRGTNYGYTF. CDR3 DNA: TGTGCCAGCAGCGCATACAGGGGCACTAACTATGGCTACACCTTC.

This clone was counted only a few times. The V and J genes are TRBV19 and TRBJ2-5; possible D gene TRBD2, 6 bases. The V gene's germline CDR1 is LNHDA and CDR2 SQIVND (reference sequence). The CDR3 is 13 amino acids. V lost 7 bases and J lost 4, with 13 bases in between. The CDR3 region is CASTAVGGETQYF. The CDR3 coding sequence is TGTGCCAGTACTGCAGTGGGGGGAGAGACCCAGTACTTC.

The genes are TRBV5-5 and TRBJ1-2; weak D call: TRBD1 (6 bases). V lost 4 bases, J lost 2 bases, and 12 bases lay in between. Germline V gives CDR1 SGHKS, CDR2 YYEKEE (reference sequence). The CDR3 covers 14 residues. This CDR3 reads CASSPITGNYGYTF. The CDR3 bases are TGTGCCAGCAGCCCTATCACAGGGAACTATGGCTACACCTTC.

V and J are TRBV12-3 or TRBV12-4 and TRBJ2-2; D not resolved. V was trimmed by 7 bases and J by 8 bases, leaving 8 bases between them. The CDR3 is 11 residues long. CDR3 in amino acids: CASTFRGELFF. The CDR3, as DNA: TGTGCCAGCACCTTCCGGGGGGAGCTGTTTTTT.

V gene TRBV7-2 combines with J gene TRBJ1-2; D gene unclear. CDR1 is SGHTA and CDR2 is FQGNSA in the germline V gene. The CDR3 consists of 14 residues. V shed 5 bases and J shed 5 bases, with 15 bases lying between them. The chain's CDR3 is CASSPRQTAYGYTF. In DNA, the CDR3 is TGTGCCAGCAGCCCCCGGCAGACTGCATATGGCTACACCTTC.

J is TRBJ2-3 and V is TRBV4-2; TRBD1 is a possible D gene (6 bases). Germline V gives CDR1 LGHNA, CDR2 YNFKEQ. The germline V and J ends were trimmed by 1 base and 3 bases, with 8 bases remaining between them. The CDR3 is 14 residues long. The CDR3 nucleotides read TGTGCCAGCAGCCAAGGGGGGCCGACAGATACGCAGTATTTT. Protein sequence: CASSQGGPTDTQYF.

The rearrangement links TRBV27 to TRBJ2-7; the D gene is possibly TRBD1 (6 bases). The V end lost 0 bases, the J end lost 8 bases, and 14 bases lay between the germline ends. The CDR3 contains 14 residues. Germline CDR1 MNHEY, CDR2 SMNVEV (reference sequence). CDR3 DNA sequence: TGTGCCAGCAGTTTATCAGGGGGTGGTGTGCAGCAGTACTTC. It yields the protein CASSLSGGGVQQYF.

The gene calls are TRBV4-1 and TRBJ2-1; TRBD2 matches at 11 bases. CDR3 length equals 16 residues. The germline V gene has CDR1 MGHRA and CDR2 YSYEKL. V was pared by 1 base and J by 8 bases, with 7 bases of the junction left unmatched. CDR3 residues: CASSQGLAGLIDEQFF. In DNA form, the CDR3 reads TGCGCCAGCAGCCAAGGACTAGCGGGGCTCATAGATGAGCAGTTCTTC.

This clone appeared a few times. The chain links TRBV29-1 to TRBJ2-1; 8 positions match TRBD2. Germline-derived CDR1 and CDR2 are SQVTM and ANQGSEA. This CDR3 comprises 12 residues. With V trimmed by 6 bases and J by 6 bases, 4 bases remained unmatched. The CDR3 region is CSVGGGFNEQFF. In DNA, the CDR3 is TGCAGCGTAGGCGGGGGGTTCAATGAGCAGTTCTTC.

This clone appeared once. The J gene is TRBJ2-7, the V gene TRBV4-1; 7 bases agree with TRBD2. The CDR3 length is 15 residues. Germline assignment: CDR1 MGHRA and CDR2 YSYEKL. Unmatched junction bases numbered 8, after V lost 0 bases and J lost 6 bases. The CDR3: CASSQEAGPSREQYF. The CDR3 coding sequence is TGCGCCAGCAGCCAAGAAGCGGGACCCTCCCGCGAGCAGTACTTC.

This sequence joins TRBV5-1 and TRBJ2-3, with TRBD1 as a possible D gene (6 bases). V lost 1 base and J lost 2, with 11 bases in between. There are 15 residues in the CDR3. Germline V gene data show CDR1 as SGHRS and CDR2 as YFSETQ. The CDR3 DNA is TGCGCCAGCAGCTTGCAGGGGCACCCCACAGATACGCAGTATTTT. Encoded protein: CASSLQGHPTDTQYF.

This chain connects TRBV13 to TRBJ1-5; D is perhaps TRBD1 (6 bases). Germline CDR1 is PRHDT and CDR2 is FYEKMQ (reference sequence). V dropped 5 bases and J dropped 4 bases, with 12 bases sitting between them. CDR3 length: 14 amino acids. The CDR3: CASSARGRNQPQHF. CDR3 nucleotides: TGTGCCAGCAGCGCCAGGGGCAGAAATCAGCCCCAGCATTTT.

The rearrangement links TRBV7-2 to TRBJ1-6; 11 nucleotides agree with TRBD1. Losses at the gene ends were 4 bases for V and 9 bases for J; bases not matched to a gene: 8. The CDR3 is 16 amino acids. Germline-derived CDR1 and CDR2 are SGHTA and FQGNSA. The CDR3 DNA follows: TGTGCCAGCAGCTCCGGACAGGGGGCAAATGGTTCACCCCTCCACTTT. It is translated as CASSSGQGANGSPLHF.